The 10 T cell receptor beta chains in this list originate from one sample, sequenced in a study of shared clonotypes between healthy human individuals. The table came from immunoSEQ multiplex PCR; TCRdb's copy has only in-frame clones and leaves some out. The repertoire holds nearly 600,000 clones, with roughly 96% as singletons. Naive CD8 isolation took CD45RO-negative cells positively selected for CCR7 and excluded terminally differentiated effector memory CD45RA+ cells. Sequenced material: naive CD8+ T cells sorted from blood. These receptors were collected from a woman aged 25-40 years in good health.

The V and J genes are TRBV2 and TRBJ2-1; possibly TRBD2 for D (6 bases). V lost 3 bases to trimming and J lost 0 bases, with 9 bases between them. This CDR3 spans 15 amino acids. The germline V gene has CDR1 SNHLY and CDR2 FYNNEI. The DNA of the CDR3 is TGTGCCAGCAGTGACGAGGGAGGCTCCTACAATGAGCAGTTCTTC. It is translated as CASSDEGGSYNEQFF.

Details on this clone: The same CDR3 can be traced to other DNA sequences in this sample. The chain is built from TRBV19 and TRBJ2-1; D gene ambiguous. V was shortened by 3 bases and J by 0 bases, with 0 bases between the two germline ends. CDR1 LNHDA and CDR2 SQIVND come from the germline V gene (reference sequence). The CDR3 has 12 amino acids. The CDR3 sequence is CASSISYNEQFF. The CDR3 DNA reads as TGTGCCAGTAGTATCTCCTACAATGAGCAGTTCTTC.

The genes are TRBV5-1 and TRBJ1-4; 7 bases are a match to TRBD1. CDR1 SGHRS and CDR2 YFSETQ come from the germline V gene. The CDR3 runs to 16 residues. After removal of 2 bases from V and 8 bases from J, the junction contained 12 bases not matched to a gene. For the CDR3, the DNA is TGCGCCAGCAGCTTCGATCCAGACAGGGTTGGCGAAAAACTGTTTTTT. This sequence encodes CASSFDPDRVGEKLFF.

The genes are TRBV27 and TRBJ2-1, with D perhaps assigned TRBD1 or TRBD2 (5 bases each). V lost 10 bases to trimming and J lost 5 bases, with 18 bases between them. The CDR3 sequence is 14 residues long. The germline CDR1 and CDR2 sequences are MNHEY and SMNVEV (reference sequence). CDR3 region: CATAPGTLNNEQFF. DNA of the CDR3: TGTGCCACCGCCCCCGGGACGTTAAACAATGAGCAGTTCTTC.

The chain carries TRBV4-1 and TRBJ2-1; 13 bases are shared with TRBD2. Germline V CDR1 and CDR2: MGHRA, YSYEKL. With V trimmed by 5 bases and J by 10 bases, 8 bases remained unmatched. The CDR3 loop spans 15 amino acids. The CDR3 DNA is TGCGCCAGCAGCACCACTAGCGGGAGGGCCGGGGAGCAGTTCTTC. It yields the protein CASSTTSGRAGEQFF.

This chain links TRBV11-3 with TRBJ2-7; TRBD2 might be the D (6 bases). Germline values: CDR1 SGHNT, CDR2 YENEEA. V lost 5 bases and J lost 3, with 11 bases in between. The CDR3 sequence is 13 residues long. The CDR3 protein is CASSVADGYEQYF. The DNA of the CDR3 is TGTGCCAGCAGCGTAGCGGATGGCTACGAGCAGTACTTC.

This chain uses TRBV27 with TRBJ2-7; TRBD1 agrees at 11 bases. Germline V gene sequence: CDR1 MNHEY, CDR2 SMNVEV (reference sequence). This CDR3 comprises 11 residues. CDR3 loop: CAGTGGYEQYF. The CDR3 nucleotides are TGTGCGGGGACAGGGGGCTACGAGCAGTACTTC.

The chain is built from TRBV15 and TRBJ2-2; 9 bases align to TRBD2. CDR1 LNHNV and CDR2 YYDKDF come from the germline V gene (reference sequence). There are 14 residues in the CDR3. Germline trimming cut 9 bases from V and 4 bases from J; bases unmatched to any gene: 6. CDR3 protein: CATSLAGATGELFF. In DNA, the CDR3 is TGTGCCACTTCTTTAGCGGGAGCCACCGGGGAGCTGTTTTTT.

The chain recombines TRBV6-5 with TRBJ1-1; TRBD1 is a possible D gene (6 bases). CDR1 and CDR2 from the germline V gene are MNHEY and SVGAGI. The CDR3 loop spans 14 amino acids. V gave up 5 bases and J gave up 1 base, with 11 bases separating them. The CDR3 reads CASSPYRANTEAFF. The CDR3 DNA follows: TGTGCCAGCAGTCCGTACAGGGCGAACACTGAAGCTTTCTTT.

The rearrangement uses TRBV28 and TRBJ1-5, with TRBD1 identical over 7 bases. After removal of 6 bases from V and 3 bases from J, the junction contained 11 bases not matched to a gene. CDR1 is MDHEN and CDR2 is SYDVKM in the germline V gene. CDR3 length: 16 amino acids. The CDR3 is CASSFLWGQNNQPQHF. The CDR3 DNA follows: TGTGCCAGCAGCTTCCTGTGGGGACAGAACAATCAGCCCCAGCATTTT.